The 18 T cell receptor beta chains listed next were all sequenced from one sample in a study of blood T cells in healthy people across ages. Primers used in a second PCR of roughly 6 to 12 cycles were a sample-barcoded 5' primer and a J-beta primer mix. TCRdb re-called the 5' RACE reads with MiXCR, one entry per CDR3 protein. The sample includes around 670,000 distinct CDR3 sequences, 25% to 30% of them seen just once. Material: blood. The receptors derive from a woman at least 80 years old in good health.

This clonotype was found many times. J is TRBJ2-7 and V is TRBV4-1; D not resolved. The CDR3 is 15 amino acids. Per the germline V gene, CDR1 is MGHRA and CDR2 is YSYEKL. Trimming removed 1 base from V and 0 bases from J, with 10 bases in between. The chain's CDR3 is CASSQVSMSSYEQYF. The CDR3 nucleotides are TGCGCCAGCAGCCAAGTGTCTATGAGCTCCTACGAGCAGTACTTC.

The chain is built from TRBV12-3 or TRBV12-4 and TRBJ1-2; 9 bases are shared with TRBD1. The junction had 5 bases not matched to a gene; V was cut back by 6 bases and J by 3 bases. This CDR3 region has 14 residues. The chain's CDR3 is CASRRDRDHYGYTF. In DNA, the CDR3 is TGTGCCAGCAGACGGGACAGGGATCACTATGGCTACACCTTC.

This clonotype was counted at least ten times. V gene TRBV7-2 combines with J gene TRBJ2-3; D call uncertain. CDR1 and CDR2 from the germline V gene are SGHTA and FQGNSA. Trimming removed 1 base at V and 2 bases at J, with 10 bases between. The CDR3 runs 15 residues. Written as DNA, the CDR3 is TGTGCCAGCAGCTTAGACTTCTCTTTCACAGATACGCAGTATTTT. Translation: CASSLDFSFTDTQYF.

The chain is built from TRBV20-1 and TRBJ1-6; perhaps TRBD1 as D (6 bases). Germline values: CDR1 DFQATT, CDR2 SNEGSKA (reference sequence). The CDR3 has 19 amino acids. V lost 1 base to trimming and J lost 6 bases, with 25 bases between them. The CDR3: CSARAPDRMEGGGNSPLHF. CDR3 nucleotide sequence: TGCAGTGCTAGAGCTCCTGACAGGATGGAGGGTGGGGGTAATTCACCCCTCCACTTT.

This clonotype was detected ten times or more. V and J are TRBV20-1 and TRBJ1-2; D is undetermined. V was pared by 7 bases and J by 4 bases, with 13 bases between. Germline lookup yields CDR1 DFQATT and CDR2 SNEGSKA (reference sequence). This CDR3 has 12 amino acids. CDR3 residues: CSVDPPSYGYTF. CDR3 coding DNA: TGCAGTGTCGACCCCCCTAGCTATGGCTACACCTTC.

A note on this clonotype: This may come from a read error, since a much larger clone is one base off. V usage is TRBV6-2 or TRBV6-3 and J usage is TRBJ1-6; 8 bases agree with TRBD1. This CDR3 contains 14 residues. The germline V gene has CDR1 MNHEY and CDR2 SVGEGT. The ends lost 5 bases at V and 10 bases at J; junction bases unmatched: 7. DNA of the CDR3: TGTGCCAGCAGTCGGAGGACAGGGAAATCACCCCTCCACTTT. Its translation: CASSRRTGKSPLHF.

This clonotype occurred many times. DNA of the CDR3: TGTGCCAGCACCACGGACAGGTGGAAGACTAATGAAAAACTGTTTTTT. Protein: CASTTDRWKTNEKLFF. The chain carries TRBV12-3 or TRBV12-4 and TRBJ1-4, with 7 bases matching TRBD1. The CDR3 spans 16 residues. Unmatched junction bases numbered 10, after V lost 7 bases and J lost 2 bases.

This chain connects TRBV5-1 to TRBJ2-4, with 8 bases that match TRBD2. The J call may be faulty, since TRBJ2-7 better matches the DNA end. The CDR3 length is 15 residues. Germline V lookup: CDR1 SGHRS, CDR2 YFSETQ. DNA of the CDR3: TGCGCCAGCAGCTTCGAAGGCGGGGGGCCCTACGAGCAGTACTTC. Translated, it gives CASSFEGGGPYEQYF.

The chain is built from TRBV20-1 and TRBJ1-2; tentatively, D is TRBD1 (5 bases). The V gene's germline CDR1 is DFQATT and CDR2 SNEGSKA (reference sequence). The V end lost 2 bases, the J end lost 8 bases, and 30 bases lay between the germline ends. CDR3 length: 18 residues. In DNA form, the CDR3 reads TGCAGTGCTAGACATATACTAAACCGGGATCCTACTTCAGGGGGCTACACCTTC. This translates into CSARHILNRDPTSGGYTF.

About this clonotype: A much larger clone lies one base from this, so it may be a read error. The chain uses TRBV6-2 or TRBV6-3 and TRBJ2-1; 14 bases map to TRBD2. The J call is doubtful: the DNA matches TRBJ2-7 better. The germline CDR1 and CDR2 sequences are MNHEY and SVGEGT. The CDR3 covers 15 residues. The CDR3 spells CAGATSGGAYNEQYF. The CDR3 nucleotides are TGTGCCGGGGCGACTAGCGGGGGGGCCTACAATGAGCAGTACTTC.

This clonotype appeared a few times. The chain has TRBV27 and TRBJ1-1; TRBD1 agrees at 7 bases. Per germline, CDR1 MNHEY and CDR2 SMNVEV (reference sequence). The V and J ends lost 5 bases and 10 bases, in that order; junction bases with no gene match: 7. This CDR3 has 12 residues. DNA for the CDR3: TGTGCCAGCAGTAGAACAGGGGTAAGAGCTTTCTTT. Translating gives CASSRTGVRAFF.

This clonotype was seen more than once but under ten times. A much larger clone differs from this one at a single base, so this may be a read error. V gene TRBV7-2 combines with J gene TRBJ2-1; 9 bases agree with TRBD2. After removal of 6 bases from V and 9 bases from J, the junction contained 9 bases not matched to a gene. Per the germline V gene, CDR1 is SGHTA and CDR2 is FQGNSA. CDR3 size: 14 residues. CDR3 coding DNA: TGTGCCAGCAGATGGGGGGCGGGGGGGTTTGAGCAGTTCTTC. It yields the protein CASRWGAGGFEQFF. Variable domain in full (rest from reference TRBV7-2 and TRBJ2-1): GAGVSQSPSNKVTEKGKDVELRCDPISGHTALYWYRQSLGQGLEFLIYFQGNSAPDKSGLPSDRFSAERTGGSVSTLTIQRTQQEDSAVYLCASRWGAGGFEQFFGPGTRLTVL.

This clonotype appeared a few times. The chain carries TRBV6-6 and TRBJ1-2; D is ambiguous. CDR3 length: 11 residues. Germline loops: CDR1 MNHNY, CDR2 SVGAGI (reference sequence). Between the trimmed V and J ends, which lost 4 bases and 13 bases, there was a span of 13 bases. CDR3 in amino acids: CASSLGNTCTF. The CDR3 DNA is TGTGCCAGCAGTTTGGGCAATACCTGCACCTTC.

This clonotype was picked up a small number of times. The CDR3 here is CSASGGRDTGELFF. CDR3 nucleotides: TGCAGTGCTTCAGGGGGCAGGGACACCGGGGAGCTGTTTTTT. The rearrangement links TRBV20-1 to TRBJ2-2; 8 bases agree with TRBD1. J gave up 3 bases and V 5 bases, and 5 bases lay outside the gene matches. The CDR3 contains 14 residues. Germline loops: CDR1 DFQATT, CDR2 SNEGSKA (reference sequence).

Points on this clonotype: A read error may account for a junction end that differs from germline. V is TRBV7-3 and J is TRBJ2-3; 9 positions agree with TRBD1. The CDR3 sequence is 15 residues long. The germline gives CDR1 SGHTA, CDR2 FQGTGA. The CDR3 DNA reads TGTGCCAGCAGCGCCCGGGACAGGGCCGCAGATATGCAGTATTTT. Translating gives CASSARDRAADMQYF.

This clonotype occurred a few times. In nucleotides, the CDR3 is TGTGCCACCAGTGATACCCAAGCGGGGAGGAACAATGAGCAGTTCTTC. This encodes CATSDTQAGRNNEQFF. The chain uses TRBV24-1 and TRBJ2-1; 7 nucleotides align to TRBD2. With V trimmed by 3 bases and J by 5 bases, 9 bases remained unmatched. The CDR3 spans 16 residues. Germline V gene lookup returns CDR1 KGHDR and CDR2 SFDVKD.

There are a few counts of this clonotype. The genes are TRBV6-2 or TRBV6-3 and TRBJ2-5; D ambiguous. CDR1 MNHEY and CDR2 SVGEGT come from the germline V gene. V lost 7 bases to trimming and J lost 5 bases, with 14 bases between them. CDR3 length equals 13 residues. The CDR3 loop is CASTSVLGETQYF. The CDR3 DNA is TGTGCCAGCACCTCCGTCCTGGGGGAGACCCAGTACTTC.

The V gene is TRBV7-2, the J gene TRBJ2-5; 10 bases fit TRBD2. Germline CDR1 reads SGHTA; CDR2 reads FQGNSA. CDR3 length: 18 residues. The trim removed 3 bases at V and 3 bases at J, leaving 13 bases unmatched. CDR3 sequence reads: CASSFARTSGWREETQYF. The CDR3 DNA sequence: TGTGCCAGCAGCTTCGCAAGGACTAGCGGTTGGCGGGAAGAGACCCAGTACTTC.